The present entry profiles one T cell receptor (beta chain) with its context. The sample originates from a study of blood T cell repertoires in COVID-19. This table comes from immunoSEQ multiplex PCR, and its TCRdb copy is limited to in-frame clones, with some not included. The sample yields about 300,000 clones, about nine tenths seen once. The germline gives CDR1 SEHNR, CDR2 FQNEAQ (reference sequence). Trimming took off 3 bases at V and 6 bases at J, with 21 bases between the two ends. The CDR3 is made up of 17 amino acids. The specimen was peripheral blood. The genes are TRBV7-9 and TRBJ2-1; a possible D gene is TRBD1 (6 bases). The TCR originated in a woman between 25 and 40 years old with COVID-19, enrolled during active disease. The CDR3: CASSLDPGERGSNEQFF. The CDR3 nucleotides read TGTGCCAGCAGCTTGGACCCAGGGGAACGAGGAAGCAATGAGCAGTTCTTC.